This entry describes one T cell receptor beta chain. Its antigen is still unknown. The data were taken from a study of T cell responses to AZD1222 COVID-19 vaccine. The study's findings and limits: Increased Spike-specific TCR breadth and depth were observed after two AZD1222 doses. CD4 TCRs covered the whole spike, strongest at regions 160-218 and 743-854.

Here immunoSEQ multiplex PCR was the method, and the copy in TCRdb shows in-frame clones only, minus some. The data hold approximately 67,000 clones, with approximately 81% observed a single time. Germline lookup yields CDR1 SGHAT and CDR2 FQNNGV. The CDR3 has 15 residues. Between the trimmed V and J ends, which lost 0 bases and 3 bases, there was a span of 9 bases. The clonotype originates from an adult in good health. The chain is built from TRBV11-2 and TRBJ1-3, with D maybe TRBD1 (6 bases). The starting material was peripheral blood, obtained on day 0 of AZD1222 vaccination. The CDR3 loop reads CASSLDSTGGNTIYF. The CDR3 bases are TGTGCCAGCAGCTTAGACTCGACAGGTGGAAACACCATATATTTT.